This T cell receptor beta chain was observed in a study of blood T cell repertoires in COVID-19. TCRdb's table, derived via immunoSEQ multiplex PCR, lists solely in-frame clones and lacks some. The table has about 98,000 clones, over 70% seen once; the top ten hold roughly 10%. Germline CDR1 is MNHNY and CDR2 is SVGAGI (reference sequence). The CDR3 contains 16 residues. V lost 5 bases and J lost 4; bases outside the gene matches: 10. The origin of this receptor is a woman older than 75 with acute or convalescent COVID-19. Sequenced material: peripheral blood. This sequence joins TRBV6-6 and TRBJ1-2; TRBD1 agrees at 10 bases. The CDR3 region is CASSTPQGQGTYGYTF. CDR3 sequence (DNA): TGTGCCAGCAGTACCCCTCAGGGACAGGGGACCTATGGCTACACCTTC.